The rows below give T cell receptor beta chains drawn from one sample of a study of cytomegalovirus exposure and HLA in healthy donors. Produced via immunoSEQ multiplex PCR; TCRdb's table is partial and in-frame only. Of about 43,000 clones in the sample, roughly 51% were seen once. The specimen was PBMCs. These TCRs come from a man in his sixties in good health and CMV-seronegative. The CDR3 runs from the conserved cysteine through the conserved F or W. Each record gives: clone size, J gene, D gene, V gene, CDR3 DNA, CDR3 protein. D genes are given only for firm matches. Only some rows state a clone size, as once, few, many or a class for expanded clones.

>-|TRBJ2-5|TRBD1|TRBV29-1
TGCAGCGCACGAGGGGGCAGGGGGTACCAAGAGACCCAGTACTTC
CSARGGRGYQETQYF
>-|TRBJ1-2|-|TRBV16
TGTGCCAGCAGAATCGACGGACTTAACTATGGCTACACCTTC
CASRIDGLNYGYTF
>few|TRBJ2-7|TRBD2|TRBV29-1
TGCAGCGTCATTTGGGGCGGGGGTATCTACGAGCAGTACTTC
CSVIWGGGIYEQYF
>-|TRBJ1-5|-|TRBV23-1
TGCGCCAGCCCACCTAGGATGGCCGAGATCAATCAGCCCCAGCATTTT
CASPPRMAEINQPQHF
>-|TRBJ2-3|-|TRBV29-1
TGCAGCGATGGACAGAACACAGATACGCAGTATTTT
CSDGQNTDTQYF
>-|TRBJ2-7|-|TRBV29-1
TGCAGCGTTTTGGGGGGACAGATGCTATCCTACGAGCAGTACTTC
CSVLGGQMLSYEQYF
>few|TRBJ2-6|-|TRBV19
TGTGCCAGTAGCGGTCTATTAGCCCGTTTACCTGGGGCCAACGTCCTGACTTTC
CASSGLLARLPGANVLTF
>-|TRBJ2-7|-|TRBV14
TGTGCCAGCAGCCAAGACCGGGTAACCGAGCAGTACTTC
CASSQDRVTEQYF
>-|TRBJ2-2|TRBD1|TRBV2
TGTGCCAGCAGTGTGGAAGGGACAGCAACCGGGGAGCTGTTTTTT
CASSVEGTATGELFF
>-|TRBJ1-2|-|TRBV9
TGTGCCAGCAGCGTAGAGAACCAGGGGTACGGTGGCTACACCTTC
CASSVENQGYGGYTF
>-|TRBJ1-1|TRBD1|TRBV4-3
TGCGCCAGCAGCCAAGATCAGGGGGTGCACACTGAAGCTTTCTTT
CASSQDQGVHTEAFF
>-|TRBJ2-1|TRBD1|TRBV7-8
TGTGCCAGCAGCTTCGGCCAGGGGGCTGGTCGGCAGTTCTTC
CASSFGQGAGRQFF
>-|TRBJ2-2|-|TRBV5-1
TGCGCCAGCAGCTTGCCGGCAGGCGAAACTGGGGAGCTGTTTTTT
CASSLPAGETGELFF
>-|TRBJ1-5|TRBD1|TRBV4-1
TGCGCCAGCAGCCAAGCTGGGACAGGGAATCAGCCCCAGCATTTT
CASSQAGTGNQPQHF
>-|TRBJ1-1|-|TRBV5-1
TGCGCCAGCAGCAAGGGACACTTGGAAGCTTTCTTT
CASSKGHLEAFF